Presented here are 16 T cell receptor beta chains from one specimen sequenced in a study of shared clonotypes between healthy human individuals. Naive CD8 cells lacked CD45RO and underwent positive selection for CCR7, leaving out terminally differentiated effector memory CD45RA+ cells. Only in-frame clones appear in the TCRdb table, and some are missing; sequencing was by immunoSEQ multiplex PCR. The sample includes about 820,000 clones, 90% to 95% of them seen just once. Specimen: naive CD8+ T cells sorted from blood. The receptors were gathered from a man aged 30 to 39 in good health.

In nucleotides, the CDR3 is TGCGCCAGCAGCTTCAGGCGGGACCGGAGCGGGGAGCTGTTTTTT. Protein: CASSFRRDRSGELFF. This sequence joins TRBV5-1 and TRBJ2-2; a possible D gene is TRBD2 (6 bases). CDR1 SGHRS and CDR2 YFSETQ come from the germline V gene. CDR3 length: 15 amino acids. Trimming removed 2 bases from V and 7 bases from J, with 15 bases in between.

This chain joins TRBV7-9 and TRBJ2-3, with TRBD2 matching over 11 bases. The CDR3 totals 17 residues. Germline loops: CDR1 SEHNR, CDR2 FQNEAQ (reference sequence). The junction had 5 bases not matched to a gene; V was cut back by 2 bases and J by 1 base. The CDR3 loop reads CASSLLVSGRGTDTQYF. CDR3 in DNA: TGTGCCAGCAGCTTATTGGTTAGCGGGAGGGGCACAGATACGCAGTATTTT.

The chain is built from TRBV4-1 and TRBJ1-2; D call uncertain. The V end lost 1 base, the J end lost 4 bases, and 7 bases lay between the germline ends. The CDR3 consists of 13 residues. Germline assignment: CDR1 MGHRA and CDR2 YSYEKL. The chain's CDR3 is CASSQALSYGYTF. The CDR3 coding sequence is TGCGCCAGCAGCCAAGCCCTGAGCTATGGCTACACCTTC.

The V gene is TRBV7-9, the J gene TRBJ2-7, with TRBD1 as a possible D gene (6 bases). Trimming stripped 4 bases from V and 2 bases from J, with 15 bases between. The CDR3 contains 15 residues. CDR1 is SEHNR and CDR2 is FQNEAQ in the germline V gene (reference sequence). CDR3 in amino acids: CASSSVRDKAYEQYF. In DNA form, the CDR3 reads TGTGCCAGCAGCTCAGTTAGGGACAAGGCCTACGAGCAGTACTTC.

This chain connects TRBV7-9 to TRBJ1-2; 10 bases fit TRBD1. The CDR3 totals 14 residues. V lost 4 bases to trimming and J lost 8 bases; unmatched junction nucleotides: 7. Germline assignment: CDR1 SEHNR and CDR2 FQNEAQ (reference sequence). Written as DNA, the CDR3 is TGTGCCAGCAGCTCCCGGGACAGGGGAGGAGGCTACACCTTC. Protein product: CASSSRDRGGGYTF.

The chain employs TRBV5-5 and TRBJ2-7; tentative D call: TRBD1 (6 bases). The germline V gene encodes CDR1 SGHKS and CDR2 YYEKEE (reference sequence). V gave up 6 bases and J gave up 6 bases, with 16 bases separating them. CDR3 length: 13 residues. CDR3 DNA sequence: TGTGCCAGCACCACACCACAGGGACGCGAGCAGTACTTC. It translates to CASTTPQGREQYF.

This clone was detected once. This chain connects TRBV9 to TRBJ2-7; tentatively, D is TRBD1 or TRBD2 (6 bases each). V lost 4 bases and J 0 bases, leaving 14 bases between the germline ends. The germline V gene has CDR1 SGDLS and CDR2 YYNGEE. CDR3 length: 15 amino acids. As DNA, the CDR3 is TGTGCCAGCAGCTCAGGGGCGGGGAGCTCCTACGAGCAGTACTTC. As protein: CASSSGAGSSYEQYF.

V and J are TRBV28 and TRBJ1-2; D not certain. V was clipped by 7 bases and J by 8 bases, with 29 bases between them. Looked up from germline, CDR1 is MDHEN and CDR2 is SYDVKM. This CDR3 contains 17 residues. In DNA, the CDR3 is TGTGCCAGCACCCCTCAGCCAGTTCTACAATCCTCCGAAGGCTACACCTTC. Translated, it gives CASTPQPVLQSSEGYTF.

The chain recombines TRBV5-1 with TRBJ2-2, with TRBD1 as a possible D gene (6 bases). V was shortened by 3 bases and J by 6 bases, with 18 bases between the two germline ends. Looked up from germline, CDR1 is SGHRS and CDR2 is YFSETQ. The CDR3 is made up of 16 amino acids. CDR3: CASSSVGAGNPGELFF. The CDR3 coding sequence is TGCGCCAGCAGCTCGGTGGGGGCCGGAAATCCCGGGGAGCTGTTTTTT.

The chain links TRBV4-1 to TRBJ2-7, with D uncertain. Trimming pared 2 bases from V and 3 bases from J, leaving 14 bases between. There are 15 residues in the CDR3. Looked up from germline, CDR1 is MGHRA and CDR2 is YSYEKL. CDR3 loop: CASSQPTRQNYEQYF. In nucleotides, the CDR3 is TGCGCCAGCAGCCAACCTACCCGACAAAACTACGAGCAGTACTTC.

The rearrangement joins TRBV7-9 to TRBJ2-5, with D perhaps TRBD2 (6 bases). This CDR3 is built from 14 residues. Between the trimmed V and J ends, which lost 2 bases and 1 base, there was a span of 8 bases. CDR1 is SEHNR, CDR2 FQNEAQ, per germline (reference sequence). In DNA, the CDR3 is TGTGCCAGCAGCTTACGGGACTTCCAAGAGACCCAGTACTTC. This codes for CASSLRDFQETQYF.

The V gene is TRBV15, the J gene TRBJ2-7, with 9 bases fitting TRBD2. Per the germline V gene, CDR1 is LNHNV and CDR2 is YYDKDF (reference sequence). CDR3 length: 14 amino acids. Germline trimming cut 6 bases from V and 4 bases from J; bases unmatched to any gene: 7. The CDR3 protein is CATRTSSGAYEQYF. DNA of the CDR3: TGTGCCACCAGGACGTCTAGCGGGGCGTACGAGCAGTACTTC.

V gene TRBV27 combines with J gene TRBJ2-7; 9 bases fit TRBD2. The germline CDR1 and CDR2 sequences are MNHEY and SMNVEV (reference sequence). The V gene end was trimmed by 6 bases and the J gene end by 2 bases; junction bases not matched to a gene: 5. The CDR3 contains 14 residues. In DNA form, the CDR3 reads TGTGCCAGCAGACAACTAGCGGGTGCCTACGAGCAGTACTTC. Its protein product is CASRQLAGAYEQYF.

The chain has TRBV5-1 and TRBJ2-3; D uncertain. V shed 0 bases and J shed 11 bases, with 13 bases lying between them. Germline V gene lookup returns CDR1 SGHRS and CDR2 YFSETQ. The length of the CDR3 is 13 residues. CDR3 loop: CASSLGTALGQYF. The CDR3 DNA reads as TGCGCCAGCAGCTTGGGGACCGCCCTTGGGCAGTATTTT.

The chain has TRBV11-2 and TRBJ2-7; the D gene could be TRBD1 or TRBD2 (5 bases each). Germline values: CDR1 SGHAT, CDR2 FQNNGV. V shed 1 base and J shed 3 bases, with 10 bases lying between them. This CDR3 contains 14 residues. CDR3: CASSLGGAGYEQYF. The CDR3 DNA reads as TGTGCCAGCAGCTTAGGGGGCGCGGGCTACGAGCAGTACTTC.

This chain's CDR3 is CASSTWTSDSYNEQFF. CDR3 bases: TGTGCCAGCAGCACCTGGACTAGCGACTCCTACAATGAGCAGTTCTTC. This sequence joins TRBV11-2 and TRBJ2-1, with TRBD2 matching 9 bases. This CDR3 spans 16 amino acids. The V gene end was trimmed by 5 bases and the J gene end by 0 bases; junction bases not matched to a gene: 5. Germline CDR1 reads SGHAT; CDR2 reads FQNNGV.